The TCR beta chain described here comes from a study of blood T cells in healthy people across ages. To note about this clonotype: The antigen is not known.

The sample providers were healthy Caucasian people from Russia, aged roughly 6 to 95. PCR was performed a second time for about 6 to 12 cycles using a sample-barcoded 5' primer and a J-beta primer mix. TCRdb called the 5' RACE reads again in MiXCR, with one record for every CDR3 protein. The sample gives some 880,000 distinct CDR3 sequences, under 40% of which show up once; 10% to 15% is in the top ten. CDR3 size: 11 residues. Germline V CDR1 and CDR2: DFQATT, SNEGSKA (reference sequence). V was trimmed by 3 bases and J by 1 base, leaving 3 bases between them. Study-level points and caveats: Compared with aged donors, long-lived donors showed fewer expanded clones, suggesting selection. PBMCs were not sorted, which prevented a conclusive comparison of naive versus antigen-experienced cells.

The TCR sequence derives from a man younger than 35 in good health. This chain joins TRBV20-1 and TRBJ1-1; unclear D gene. Sequencing used blood. The DNA for the CDR3 is TGCAGTGCTAGGTCGAACACTGAAGCTTTCTTT. Protein: CSARSNTEAFF.